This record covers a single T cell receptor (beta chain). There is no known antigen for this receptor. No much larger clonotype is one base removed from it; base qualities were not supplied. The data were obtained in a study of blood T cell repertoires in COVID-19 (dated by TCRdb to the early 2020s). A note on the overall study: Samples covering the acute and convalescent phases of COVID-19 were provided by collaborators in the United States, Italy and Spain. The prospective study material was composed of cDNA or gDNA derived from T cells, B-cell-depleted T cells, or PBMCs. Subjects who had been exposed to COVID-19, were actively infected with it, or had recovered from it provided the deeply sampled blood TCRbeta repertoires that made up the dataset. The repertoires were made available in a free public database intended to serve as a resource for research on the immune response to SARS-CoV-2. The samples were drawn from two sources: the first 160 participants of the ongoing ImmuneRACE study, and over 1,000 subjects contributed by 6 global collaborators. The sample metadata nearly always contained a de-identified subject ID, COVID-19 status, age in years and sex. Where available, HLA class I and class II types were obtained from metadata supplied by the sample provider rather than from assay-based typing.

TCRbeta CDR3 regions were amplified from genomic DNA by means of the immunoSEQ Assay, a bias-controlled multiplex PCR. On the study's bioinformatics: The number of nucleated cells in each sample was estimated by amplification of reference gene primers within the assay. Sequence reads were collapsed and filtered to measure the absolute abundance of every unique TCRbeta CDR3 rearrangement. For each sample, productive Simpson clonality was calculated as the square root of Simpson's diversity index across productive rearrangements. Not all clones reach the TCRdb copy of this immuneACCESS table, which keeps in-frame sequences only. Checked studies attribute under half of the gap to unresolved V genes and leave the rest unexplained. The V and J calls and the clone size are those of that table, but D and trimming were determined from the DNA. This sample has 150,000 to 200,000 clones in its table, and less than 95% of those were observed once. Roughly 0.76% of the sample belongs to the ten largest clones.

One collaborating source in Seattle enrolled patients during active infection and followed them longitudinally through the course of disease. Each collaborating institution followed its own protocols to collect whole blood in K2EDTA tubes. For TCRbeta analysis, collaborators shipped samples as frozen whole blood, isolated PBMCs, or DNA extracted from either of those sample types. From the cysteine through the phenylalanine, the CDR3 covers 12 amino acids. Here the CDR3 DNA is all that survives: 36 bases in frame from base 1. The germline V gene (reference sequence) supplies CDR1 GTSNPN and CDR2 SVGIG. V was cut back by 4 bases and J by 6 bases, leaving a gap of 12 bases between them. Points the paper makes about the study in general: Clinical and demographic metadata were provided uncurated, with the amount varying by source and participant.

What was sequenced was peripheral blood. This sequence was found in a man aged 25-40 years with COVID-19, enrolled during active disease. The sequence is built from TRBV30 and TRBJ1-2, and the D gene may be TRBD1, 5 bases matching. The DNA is TGTGCCTGGATATCGGGCAGGGATGGCTACACCTTC. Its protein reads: CAWISGRDGYTF.